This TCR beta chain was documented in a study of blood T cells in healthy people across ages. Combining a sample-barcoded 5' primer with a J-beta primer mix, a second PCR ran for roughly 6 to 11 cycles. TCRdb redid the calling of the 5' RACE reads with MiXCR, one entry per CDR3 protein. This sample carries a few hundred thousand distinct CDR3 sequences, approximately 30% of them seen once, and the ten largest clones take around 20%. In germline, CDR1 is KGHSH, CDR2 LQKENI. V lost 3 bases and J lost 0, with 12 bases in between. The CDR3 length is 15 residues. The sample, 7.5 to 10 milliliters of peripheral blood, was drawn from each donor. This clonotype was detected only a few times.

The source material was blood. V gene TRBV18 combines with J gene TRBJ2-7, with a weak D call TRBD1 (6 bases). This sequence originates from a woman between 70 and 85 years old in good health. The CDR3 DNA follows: TGTGCCAGCTCACCGGCAGGACAGACCTCCTACGAGCAGTACTTC. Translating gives CASSPAGQTSYEQYF.